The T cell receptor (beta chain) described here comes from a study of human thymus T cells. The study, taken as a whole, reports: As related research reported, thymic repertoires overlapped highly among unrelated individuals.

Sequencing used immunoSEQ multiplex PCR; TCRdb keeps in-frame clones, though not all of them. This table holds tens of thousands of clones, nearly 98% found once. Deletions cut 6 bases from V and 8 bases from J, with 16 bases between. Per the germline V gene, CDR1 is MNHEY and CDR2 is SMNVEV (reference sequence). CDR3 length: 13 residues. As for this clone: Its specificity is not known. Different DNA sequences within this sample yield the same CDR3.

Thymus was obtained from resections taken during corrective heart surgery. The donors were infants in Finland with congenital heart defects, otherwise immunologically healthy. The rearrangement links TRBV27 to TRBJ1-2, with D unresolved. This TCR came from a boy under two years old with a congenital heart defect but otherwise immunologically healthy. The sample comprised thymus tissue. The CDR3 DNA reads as TGTGCCAGCAGCAGCGTTGTCACTTTCGGCTACACCTTC. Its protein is CASSSVVTFGYTF.